Described below is a single T cell receptor (beta chain) sequence and its context. Assay used: immunoSEQ multiplex PCR; TCRdb lists only in-frame clones, some missing. Found here are 200,000 to 300,000 clones, roughly 83% of them singletons; the top ten hold about 9.5%. CDR3 length equals 15 residues. With 0 bases removed from V and 1 base from J, the gap between germline ends came to 6 bases. CDR1 and CDR2 (germline): MNHEY, SVGAGI. These data are taken from a study of blood T cell repertoires in COVID-19. Study-level information: PBMCs, B-cell-depleted T cells, or T cells were the source of the cDNA or gDNA that made up the material.

The clonotype was recovered from an elderly woman with acute or convalescent COVID-19. The sample comprised peripheral blood. The chain is built from TRBV6-5 and TRBJ2-2; unclear D gene. CDR3 DNA: TGTGCCAGCAGTTACTCGAGGTTGAACACCGGGGAGCTGTTTTTT. This codes for CASSYSRLNTGELFF.